A single sample is the source of the 14 T cell receptor beta chains below, sequenced in a study of blood T cell repertoires in COVID-19. Measured with immunoSEQ multiplex PCR; TCRdb has only the in-frame clones, and not every one. This sample carries some 100,000 clones, 85% to 95% of them seen once, and the ten largest clones take around 6%. Sequencing input: peripheral blood. The receptors were gathered from a man aged 50 to 60 with active COVID-19.

The CDR3 DNA sequence: TGTGCCAGCTCCCCCGGGCAGGGGGATACGCAGTATTTT. Translating gives CASSPGQGDTQYF. The chain is built from TRBV18 and TRBJ2-3; D may be TRBD1 (6 bases). The CDR3 is made up of 13 amino acids. Trimming shortened V by 6 bases and J by 6 bases, and 13 bases separated the two germline ends. Germline lookup yields CDR1 KGHSH and CDR2 LQKENI. The full variable domain, rest sourced from reference TRBV18 and TRBJ2-3, is NAGVMQNPRHLVRRRGQEARLRCSPMKGHSHVYWYRQLPEEGLKFMVYLQKENIIDESGMPKERFSAEFPKEGPSILRIQQVVRGDSAAYFCASSPGQGDTQYFGPGTRLTVL.

The rearrangement links TRBV29-1 to TRBJ2-2; the D gene is possibly TRBD1 (6 bases). From germline, CDR1 is SQVTM and CDR2 ANQGSEA. V gave up 2 bases and J gave up 5 bases, with 9 bases separating them. The CDR3 has 13 amino acids. CDR3 loop: CSVEMQGTGELFF. CDR3 nucleotides: TGCAGCGTTGAAATGCAGGGGACCGGGGAGCTGTTTTTT.

V usage is TRBV7-9 and J usage is TRBJ2-5; 9 bases are shared with TRBD2. The CDR3 has 15 amino acids. Trimming took 5 bases from V and 5 from J; bases not matched to a gene: 9. Germline V gene data show CDR1 as SEHNR and CDR2 as FQNEAQ (reference sequence). CDR3 loop: CASSPNSGSSETQYF. In nucleotides, the CDR3 is TGTGCCAGCAGCCCTAATAGCGGGAGTTCGGAGACCCAGTACTTC.

The chain joins TRBV4-2 to TRBJ1-2; D gene uncertain. Trimming removed 2 bases at V and 7 bases at J, with 14 bases between. The CDR3 runs 14 residues. Germline V gene sequence: CDR1 LGHNA, CDR2 YNFKEQ. Here the CDR3 DNA reads TGTGCCAGCAGCCAACTGAGCGGCCCGGCTGGCTACACCTTC. Amino acid sequence: CASSQLSGPAGYTF.

The chain carries TRBV3-1 (or the pseudogene TRBV3-2) and TRBJ2-1; 11 nucleotides agree with TRBD2. The length of the CDR3 is 17 residues. Germline-derived CDR1 and CDR2 are LGHDT and YNNKEL (reference sequence). J lost 2 bases, V lost 1 base, and 4 bases had no gene match. The CDR3 DNA reads TGTGCCAGCAGCCAAGCGGGACTAGCGGCCGCCTACAATGAGCAGTTCTTC. Translation: CASSQAGLAAAYNEQFF.

The chain joins TRBV6-5 to TRBJ1-1; 9 nucleotides agree with TRBD1. The ends lost 5 bases at V and 7 bases at J; junction bases unmatched: 11. CDR1 is MNHEY and CDR2 is SVGAGI in the germline V gene. The CDR3 length is 15 residues. CDR3 bases: TGTGCCAGCAGTACTATGGGACAGGGATCCGTTGAAGCTTTCTTT. Translating it yields CASSTMGQGSVEAFF.

The rearrangement uses TRBV4-1 and TRBJ1-1, with D hard to call. Trimming removed 4 bases at V and 1 base at J, with 10 bases between. Germline CDR1 MGHRA, CDR2 YSYEKL. The CDR3 is 14 residues long. CDR3 nucleotides: TGCGCCAGCAGCCCCCGGGGATCGAACACTGAAGCTTTCTTT. Protein: CASSPRGSNTEAFF.

J is TRBJ2-2 and V is TRBV7-9, with 8 nucleotides matching TRBD1. There are 17 residues in the CDR3. Germline CDR1 and CDR2: SEHNR and FQNEAQ (reference sequence). J gave up 6 bases and V 3 bases, and 12 bases lay outside the gene matches. For the CDR3, the DNA is TGTGCCAGCAGCTTCGACAGGGGACGGATCGGGGCCGGGGAGCTGTTTTTT. This codes for CASSFDRGRIGAGELFF.

The V and J genes are TRBV25-1 and TRBJ2-1, with TRBD2 matching 12 bases. Germline trimming cut 4 bases from V and 7 bases from J; bases unmatched to any gene: 11. From germline, CDR1 is MGHDK and CDR2 SYGVNS. The CDR3 sequence is 17 residues long. The DNA for the CDR3 is TGTGCCAGCAGTGGTACAAGACTAGCGGGAGAGTCGAATGAGCAGTTCTTC. Translating it yields CASSGTRLAGESNEQFF.

The chain combines TRBV6-5 with TRBJ1-5; D may be TRBD1 (6 bases). Trimming left V 7 bases short and J 4 bases short, with 11 bases between. Germline V lookup: CDR1 MNHEY, CDR2 SVGAGI. The CDR3 consists of 13 residues. This chain's CDR3 is CASKKGGNQPQHF. The CDR3, as DNA: TGTGCCAGCAAAAAAGGGGGAAATCAGCCCCAGCATTTT.

This clone showed up just once. This chain connects TRBV19 to TRBJ1-1, with D perhaps TRBD1 (5 bases). Trimming took 11 bases from V and 0 from J, leaving 16 bases between them. From germline, CDR1 is LNHDA and CDR2 SQIVND (reference sequence). This CDR3 has 14 amino acids. DNA of the CDR3: TGTGCCTGCCGACCATCGGGGGTGAACACTGAAGCTTTCTTT. Residues: CACRPSGVNTEAFF.

This chain uses TRBV28 with TRBJ2-7; TRBD2 matches at 12 bases. Germline V gives CDR1 MDHEN, CDR2 SYDVKM. V was clipped by 3 bases and J by 5 bases; unmatched bases: 8. This CDR3 contains 16 residues. CDR3 nucleotide sequence: TGTGCCAGCAGTTTCTTTCGTCGGACTAGCGGGAACGAGCAGTACTTC. This encodes CASSFFRRTSGNEQYF.

The chain links TRBV2 to TRBJ2-7; the match to TRBD2 covers 10 bases. CDR1 and CDR2 (germline): SNHLY, FYNNEI. CDR3 length equals 15 residues. V shed 7 bases, J shed 9 bases, and the junction held 15 bases outside the gene matches. Here the CDR3 reads CASMTPSGRTEGQYF. The CDR3 coding sequence is TGTGCCAGCATGACCCCTAGCGGGAGAACAGAAGGGCAGTACTTC.

This chain uses TRBV9 with TRBJ2-7, with 7 bases aligning to TRBD1. The CDR3 loop spans 15 amino acids. J gave up 3 bases and V 2 bases, and 8 bases lay outside the gene matches. Germline assignment: CDR1 SGDLS and CDR2 YYNGEE. The CDR3 nucleotides read TGTGCCAGCAGCGTCTCGACAGGGAAGGACTACGAGCAGTACTTC. Encoded protein: CASSVSTGKDYEQYF.